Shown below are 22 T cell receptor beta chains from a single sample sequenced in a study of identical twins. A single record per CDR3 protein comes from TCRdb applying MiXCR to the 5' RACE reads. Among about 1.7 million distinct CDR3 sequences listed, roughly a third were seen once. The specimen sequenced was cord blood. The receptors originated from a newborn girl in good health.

The CDR3: CASSLDSTGGNTIYF. The CDR3 DNA reads TGTGCCAGCAGCTTGGACTCCACAGGGGGAAACACCATATATTTT. The chain carries TRBV7-9 and TRBJ1-3, with a possible D match to TRBD1 (6 bases). The V gene lost 3 bases and the J gene lost 4 bases, with 13 bases spanning the gap. The germline V gene has CDR1 SEHNR and CDR2 FQNEAQ (reference sequence). CDR3 length equals 15 residues. Full variable domain (rest looked up from reference TRBV7-9 and TRBJ1-3): DTGVSQNPRHKITKRGQNVTFRCDPISEHNRLYWYRQTLGQGPEFLTYFQNEAQLEKSRLLSDRFSAERPKGSFSTLEIQRTEQGDSAMYLCASSLDSTGGNTIYFGEGSWLTVV.

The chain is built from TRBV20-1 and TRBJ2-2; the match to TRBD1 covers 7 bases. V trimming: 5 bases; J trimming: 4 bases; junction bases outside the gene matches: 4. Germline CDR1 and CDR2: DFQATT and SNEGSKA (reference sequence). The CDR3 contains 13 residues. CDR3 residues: CSAVGQITGELFF. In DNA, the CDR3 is TGCAGTGCTGTGGGACAGATCACCGGGGAGCTGTTTTTT.

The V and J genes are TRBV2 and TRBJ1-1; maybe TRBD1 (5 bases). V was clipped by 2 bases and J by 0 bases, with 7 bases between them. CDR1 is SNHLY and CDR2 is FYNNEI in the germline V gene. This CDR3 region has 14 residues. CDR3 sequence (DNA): TGTGCCAGCAGTGAACAGGGTATGAACACTGAAGCTTTCTTT. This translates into CASSEQGMNTEAFF.

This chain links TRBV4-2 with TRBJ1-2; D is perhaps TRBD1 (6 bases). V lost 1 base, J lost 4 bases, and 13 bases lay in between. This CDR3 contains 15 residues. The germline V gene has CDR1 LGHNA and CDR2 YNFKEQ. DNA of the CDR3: TGTGCCAGCAGCCAAGGAAAGGACAGACCCTATGGCTACACCTTC. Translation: CASSQGKDRPYGYTF.

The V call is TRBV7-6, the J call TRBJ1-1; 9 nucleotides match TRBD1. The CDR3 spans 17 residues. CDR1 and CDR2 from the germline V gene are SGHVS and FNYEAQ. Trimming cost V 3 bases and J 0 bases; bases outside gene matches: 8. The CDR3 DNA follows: TGTGCCAGCAGCTTGGGGACAGGGCCCTTCATGAACACTGAAGCTTTCTTT. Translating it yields CASSLGTGPFMNTEAFF.

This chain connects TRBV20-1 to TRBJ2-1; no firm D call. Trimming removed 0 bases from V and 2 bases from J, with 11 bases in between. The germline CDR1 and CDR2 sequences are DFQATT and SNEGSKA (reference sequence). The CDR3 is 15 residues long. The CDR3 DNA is TGCAGTGCTAGAGATCCTCAGCAGGCCTACAATGAGCAGTTCTTC. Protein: CSARDPQQAYNEQFF.

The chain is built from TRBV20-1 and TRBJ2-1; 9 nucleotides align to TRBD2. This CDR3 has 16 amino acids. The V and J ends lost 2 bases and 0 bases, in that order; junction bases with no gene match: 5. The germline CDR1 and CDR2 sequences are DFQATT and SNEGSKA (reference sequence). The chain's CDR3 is CSARYGAGGSYNEQFF. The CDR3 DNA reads TGCAGTGCTAGATATGGAGCGGGAGGCTCCTACAATGAGCAGTTCTTC.

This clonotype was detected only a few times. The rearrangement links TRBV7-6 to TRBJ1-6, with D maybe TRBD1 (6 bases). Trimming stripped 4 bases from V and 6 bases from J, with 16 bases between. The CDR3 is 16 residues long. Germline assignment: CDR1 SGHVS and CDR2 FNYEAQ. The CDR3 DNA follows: TGTGCCAGCAGCTCATGGCAGGGGAACCTTAATTCACCCCTCCACTTT. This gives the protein CASSSWQGNLNSPLHF.

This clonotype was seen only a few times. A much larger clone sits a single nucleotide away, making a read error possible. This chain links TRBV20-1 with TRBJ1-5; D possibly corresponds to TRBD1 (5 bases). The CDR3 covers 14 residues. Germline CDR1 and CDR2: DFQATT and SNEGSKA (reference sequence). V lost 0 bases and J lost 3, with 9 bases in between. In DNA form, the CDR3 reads TGCAGTGCTAGAGATCCCAGGGCCAATCAGCCCCAGCATTTT. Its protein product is CSARDPRANQPQHF.

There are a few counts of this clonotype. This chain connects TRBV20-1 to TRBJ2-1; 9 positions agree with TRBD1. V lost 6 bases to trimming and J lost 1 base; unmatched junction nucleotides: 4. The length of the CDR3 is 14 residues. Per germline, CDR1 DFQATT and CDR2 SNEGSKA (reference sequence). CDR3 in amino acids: CSAGDRASYNEQFF. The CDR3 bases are TGCAGTGCAGGGGACAGGGCTTCCTACAATGAGCAGTTCTTC.

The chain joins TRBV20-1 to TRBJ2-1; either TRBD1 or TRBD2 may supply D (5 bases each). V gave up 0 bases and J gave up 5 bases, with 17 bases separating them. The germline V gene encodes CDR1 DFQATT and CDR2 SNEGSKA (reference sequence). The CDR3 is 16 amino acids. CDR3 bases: TGCAGTGCTAGAGAATTAGGGACCGCGAGGGACAATGAGCAGTTCTTC. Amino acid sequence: CSARELGTARDNEQFF.

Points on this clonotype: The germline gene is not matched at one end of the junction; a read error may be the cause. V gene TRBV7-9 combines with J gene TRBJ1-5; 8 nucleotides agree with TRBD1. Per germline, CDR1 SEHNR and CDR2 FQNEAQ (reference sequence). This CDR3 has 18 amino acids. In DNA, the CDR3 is TGTGCCAGCAGTTTAGGACAGGGCGAGGACTATAGCAATCAGCCCCAGCATTTT. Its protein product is CASSLGQGEDYSNQPQHF.

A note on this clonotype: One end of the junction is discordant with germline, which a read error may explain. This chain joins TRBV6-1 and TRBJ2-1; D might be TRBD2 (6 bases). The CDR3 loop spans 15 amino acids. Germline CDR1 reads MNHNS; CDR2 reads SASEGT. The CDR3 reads CASSERGLSYDEQFF. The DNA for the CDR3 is TGTGCCAGCAGTGAGCGGGGCCTCTCCTACGATGAGCAGTTCTTC.

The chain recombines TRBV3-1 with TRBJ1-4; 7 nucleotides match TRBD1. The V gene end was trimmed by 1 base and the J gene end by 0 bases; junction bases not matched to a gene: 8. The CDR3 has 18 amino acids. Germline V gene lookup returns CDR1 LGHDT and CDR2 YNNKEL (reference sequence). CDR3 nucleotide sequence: TGTGCCAGCAGCCAAGCTTCAGGAGGGGGCGCAACTAATGAAAAACTGTTTTTT. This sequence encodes CASSQASGGGATNEKLFF.

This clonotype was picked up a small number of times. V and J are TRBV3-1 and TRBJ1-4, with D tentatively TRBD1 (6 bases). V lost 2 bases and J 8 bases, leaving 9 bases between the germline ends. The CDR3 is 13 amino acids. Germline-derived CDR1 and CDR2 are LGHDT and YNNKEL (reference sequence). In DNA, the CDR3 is TGTGCCAGCAGCCAACTAGGGGGAGAAAAACTGTTTTTT. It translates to CASSQLGGEKLFF.

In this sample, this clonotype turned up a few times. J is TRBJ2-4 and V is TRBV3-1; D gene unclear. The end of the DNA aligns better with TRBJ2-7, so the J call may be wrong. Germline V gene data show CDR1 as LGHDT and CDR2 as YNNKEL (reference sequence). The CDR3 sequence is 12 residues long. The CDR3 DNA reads TGTGCCAGCAGCCAATCTCTCAACGAGCAGTACTTC. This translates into CASSQSLNEQYF.

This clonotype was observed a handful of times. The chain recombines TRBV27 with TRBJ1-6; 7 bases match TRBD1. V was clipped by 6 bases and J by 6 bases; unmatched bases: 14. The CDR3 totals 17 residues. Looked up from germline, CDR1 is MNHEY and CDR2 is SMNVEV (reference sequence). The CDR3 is CASSSSIRGQINSPLHF. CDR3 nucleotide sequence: TGTGCCAGCAGCTCTTCCATAAGGGGGCAGATTAATTCACCCCTCCACTTT.

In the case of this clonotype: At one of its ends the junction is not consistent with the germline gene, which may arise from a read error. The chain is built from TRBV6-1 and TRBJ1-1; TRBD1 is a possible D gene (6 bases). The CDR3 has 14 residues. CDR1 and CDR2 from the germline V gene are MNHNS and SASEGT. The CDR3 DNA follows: TGTGCCTGCAGGGGCCTGGACAGGAACACTGAAGCTTTCTTT. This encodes CACRGLDRNTEAFF.

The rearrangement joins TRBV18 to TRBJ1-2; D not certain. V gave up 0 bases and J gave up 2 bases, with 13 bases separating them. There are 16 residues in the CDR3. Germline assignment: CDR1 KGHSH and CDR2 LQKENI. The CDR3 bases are TGTGCCAGCTCACCACCGAACGTACAGCGGAACTATGGCTACACCTTC. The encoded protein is CASSPPNVQRNYGYTF.

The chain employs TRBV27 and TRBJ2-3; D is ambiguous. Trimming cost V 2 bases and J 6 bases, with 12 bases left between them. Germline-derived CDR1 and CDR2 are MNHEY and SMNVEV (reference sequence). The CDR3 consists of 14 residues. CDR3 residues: CASSLRVAADTQYF. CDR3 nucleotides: TGTGCCAGCAGTTTACGGGTAGCTGCTGATACGCAGTATTTT.

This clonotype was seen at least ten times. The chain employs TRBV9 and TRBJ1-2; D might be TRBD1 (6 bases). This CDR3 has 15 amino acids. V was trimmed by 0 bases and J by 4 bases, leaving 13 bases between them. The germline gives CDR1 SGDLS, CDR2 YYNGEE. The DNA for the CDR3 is TGTGCCAGCAGCGTAGGTTCAGGGGCTCTCTATGGCTACACCTTC. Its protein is CASSVGSGALYGYTF.

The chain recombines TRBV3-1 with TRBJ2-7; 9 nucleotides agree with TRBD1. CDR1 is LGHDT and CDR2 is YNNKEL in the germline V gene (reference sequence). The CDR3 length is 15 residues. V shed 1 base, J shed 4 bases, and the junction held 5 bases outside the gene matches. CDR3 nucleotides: TGTGCCAGCAGCCAAGTGCACAGGGGGCCTTACGAGCAGTACTTC. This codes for CASSQVHRGPYEQYF.